These 12 T cell receptor beta chains were all obtained from the same sample, sequenced in a study of response to subunit inactivated influenza vaccine. TCRdb fed the RT-PCR reads into MiXCR, producing one record per CDR3 protein. The sample contains hundreds of thousands of distinct CDR3 sequences, 21% of which appear only once. Sequencing was performed on PBMCs from blood, taken 21 months after vaccination. The receptors come from a man aged 50 to 75 who received an inactivated influenza vaccine.

This clonotype has only a few counts. The V and J genes are TRBV30 and TRBJ1-2; TRBD1 agrees at 8 bases. J lost 1 base, V lost 0 bases, and 1 base had no gene match. The CDR3 is 14 residues long. The germline gives CDR1 GTSNPN, CDR2 SVGIG (reference sequence). CDR3 amino acids: CAWSVGQGNYGYTF. CDR3 DNA sequence: TGTGCCTGGAGTGTTGGACAGGGTAACTATGGCTACACCTTC.

The chain is built from TRBV20-1 and TRBJ1-5; a possible D gene is TRBD1 (6 bases). The CDR3 totals 14 residues. The ends were cut back, 7 bases at V and 4 bases at J, with 17 bases in the middle. Germline values: CDR1 DFQATT, CDR2 SNEGSKA (reference sequence). This chain's CDR3 is CSVAQGMGNQPQHF. The CDR3 DNA reads as TGCAGTGTGGCACAGGGCATGGGAAATCAGCCCCAGCATTTT.

This clonotype turned up a few times. In nucleotides, the CDR3 is TGTGCCAGCAGCGCGGCGGACCTTGGGGGGCCAAACACTGAAGCTTTCTTT. Its translation: CASSAADLGGPNTEAFF. V and J are TRBV7-9 and TRBJ1-1, with D perhaps TRBD1 (6 bases). Germline V CDR1 and CDR2: SEHNR, FQNEAQ (reference sequence). The V gene lost 5 bases and the J gene lost 2 bases, with 21 bases spanning the gap. The CDR3 consists of 17 residues. The full variable domain, its missing parts supplied by reference TRBV7-9 and TRBJ1-1, is DTGVSQNPRHKITKRGQNVTFRCDPISEHNRLYWYRQTLGQGPEFLTYFQNEAQLEKSRLLSDRFSAERPKGSFSTLEIQRTEQGDSAMYLCASSAADLGGPNTEAFFGQGTRLTVV.

This chain connects TRBV11-2 to TRBJ2-1; 14 nucleotides match TRBD2. The CDR3 is 16 amino acids. Germline-derived CDR1 and CDR2 are SGHAT and FQNNGV. Trimming removed 5 bases from V and 11 bases from J; junction bases left unmatched: 11. CDR3 loop: CASSPSGGLAGVQQFF. CDR3 DNA sequence: TGTGCCAGCAGCCCAAGTGGGGGACTAGCGGGGGTACAGCAGTTCTTC.

The chain combines TRBV2 with TRBJ2-3; TRBD1 aligns across 10 bases. The ends lost 7 bases at V and 7 bases at J; junction bases unmatched: 11. Germline V gene data show CDR1 as SNHLY and CDR2 as FYNNEI. The CDR3 runs 15 residues. CDR3 in DNA: TGTGCCAGCAACCCGGGACAGGGGTATCAAAATACGCAGTATTTT. Its translation is CASNPGQGYQNTQYF.

In this sample, this clonotype turned up a few times. This chain uses TRBV6-1 with TRBJ1-4, with 7 bases lining up with TRBD1. Trimming took 3 bases from V and 0 from J; bases not matched to a gene: 13. Germline V gene sequence: CDR1 MNHNS, CDR2 SASEGT. This CDR3 is 19 amino acids long. This CDR3 is CASSDFWGQTDATNEKLFF. Written as DNA, the CDR3 is TGTGCCAGCAGTGATTTTTGGGGACAGACCGATGCAACTAATGAAAAACTGTTTTTT.

A few counts support this clonotype. The CDR3 loop reads CAWGLGIDTQYF. In DNA form, the CDR3 reads TGTGCCTGGGGGCTAGGGATAGATACGCAGTATTTT. The chain employs TRBV30 and TRBJ2-3; D ambiguous. Trimming removed 5 bases at V and 5 bases at J, with 11 bases between. CDR1 GTSNPN and CDR2 SVGIG come from the germline V gene (reference sequence). The CDR3 length is 12 residues.

This clonotype was counted between two and nine times. The V gene is TRBV6-2 or TRBV6-3, the J gene TRBJ1-1; no definite D call. The germline gives CDR1 MNHEY, CDR2 SVGEGT. The CDR3 is 17 amino acids. Trimming took 0 bases from V and 3 from J, leaving 17 bases between them. The CDR3 nucleotides are TGTGCCAGCAGTTACTCTACCCTAGCTAAGTGGGACACTGAAGCTTTCTTT. Protein product: CASSYSTLAKWDTEAFF.

The sample holds many counts of this clonotype. The CDR3 DNA reads TGCAGTGCTACGATACAAAACGGATCGCCGAACTATGGCTACACCTTC. The encoded protein is CSATIQNGSPNYGYTF. This chain connects TRBV20-1 to TRBJ1-2; D is undetermined. The germline V gene encodes CDR1 DFQATT and CDR2 SNEGSKA (reference sequence). The CDR3 is 16 residues long. V was pared by 4 bases and J by 2 bases, with 20 bases between.

The chain is built from TRBV11-2 and TRBJ2-7; the match to TRBD1 covers 9 bases. V lost 1 base to trimming and J lost 7 bases; unmatched junction nucleotides: 11. The CDR3 contains 16 residues. Looked up from germline, CDR1 is SGHAT and CDR2 is FQNNGV. The CDR3 reads CASSLVPGTGRGEQYF. CDR3 nucleotides: TGTGCCAGCAGCTTAGTCCCCGGGACAGGGAGGGGGGAGCAGTACTTC.

V and J are TRBV20-1 and TRBJ2-7; tentatively, D is TRBD1 (5 bases). The V and J ends lost 0 bases and 4 bases respectively, with 16 bases between them. The CDR3 contains 15 residues. Germline CDR1 is DFQATT and CDR2 is SNEGSKA (reference sequence). The CDR3 region is CSARDLFQGAYEQYF. CDR3 coding DNA: TGCAGTGCTAGAGATCTCTTCCAGGGTGCGTACGAGCAGTACTTC.

In its sample, this clonotype was seen a few times. V gene TRBV25-1 combines with J gene TRBJ1-3, with 8 bases aligning to TRBD1. V was clipped by 5 bases and J by 4 bases; unmatched bases: 10. CDR3 length equals 16 residues. Germline loops: CDR1 MGHDK, CDR2 SYGVNS. CDR3 amino acids: CASSTSDRDRGNTIYF. For the CDR3, the DNA is TGTGCCAGCAGTACCTCAGACCGGGACAGGGGAAACACCATATATTTT.